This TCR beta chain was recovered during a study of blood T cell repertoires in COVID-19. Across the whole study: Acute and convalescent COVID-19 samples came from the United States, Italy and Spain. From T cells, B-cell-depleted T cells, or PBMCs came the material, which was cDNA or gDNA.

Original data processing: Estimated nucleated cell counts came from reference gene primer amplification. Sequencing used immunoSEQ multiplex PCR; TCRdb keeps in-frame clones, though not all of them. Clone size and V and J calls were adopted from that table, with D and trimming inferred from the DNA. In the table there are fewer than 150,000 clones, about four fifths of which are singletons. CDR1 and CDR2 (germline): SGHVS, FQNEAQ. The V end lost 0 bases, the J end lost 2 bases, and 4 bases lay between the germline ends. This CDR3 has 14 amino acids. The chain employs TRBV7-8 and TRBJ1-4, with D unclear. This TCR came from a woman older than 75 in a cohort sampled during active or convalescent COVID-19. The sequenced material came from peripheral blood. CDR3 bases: TGTGCCAGCAGCTTAGCGGAGACTAATGAAAAACTGTTTTTT. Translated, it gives CASSLAETNEKLFF.